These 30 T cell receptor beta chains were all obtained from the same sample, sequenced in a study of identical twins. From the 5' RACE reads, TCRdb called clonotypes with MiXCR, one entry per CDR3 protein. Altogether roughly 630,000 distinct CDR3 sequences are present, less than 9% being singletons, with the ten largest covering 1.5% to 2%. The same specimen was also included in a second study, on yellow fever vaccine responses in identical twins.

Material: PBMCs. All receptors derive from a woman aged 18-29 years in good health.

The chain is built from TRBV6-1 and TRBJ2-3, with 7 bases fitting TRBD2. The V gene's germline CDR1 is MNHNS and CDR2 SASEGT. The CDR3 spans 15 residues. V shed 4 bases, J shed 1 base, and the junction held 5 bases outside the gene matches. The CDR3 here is CASSVGGIGTDTQYF. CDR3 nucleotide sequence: TGTGCCAGCAGTGTCGGGGGGATTGGCACAGATACGCAGTATTTT.

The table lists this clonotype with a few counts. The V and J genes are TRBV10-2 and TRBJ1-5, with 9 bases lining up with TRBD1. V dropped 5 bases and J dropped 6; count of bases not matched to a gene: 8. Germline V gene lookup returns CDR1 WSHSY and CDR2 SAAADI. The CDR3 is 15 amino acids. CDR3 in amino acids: CASSTGQGLSQPQHF. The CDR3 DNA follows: TGCGCCAGCAGTACGGGACAGGGCCTTTCTCAGCCCCAGCATTTT.

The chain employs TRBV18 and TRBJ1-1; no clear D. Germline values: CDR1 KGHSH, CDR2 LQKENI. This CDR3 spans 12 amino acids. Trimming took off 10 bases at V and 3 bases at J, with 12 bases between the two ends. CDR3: CATQTQDTEAFF. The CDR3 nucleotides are TGTGCCACCCAAACCCAGGACACTGAAGCTTTCTTT. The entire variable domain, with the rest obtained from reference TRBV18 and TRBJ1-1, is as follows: NAGVMQNPRHLVRRRGQEARLRCSPMKGHSHVYWYRQLPEEGLKFMVYLQKENIIDESGMPKERFSAEFPKEGPSILRIQQVVRGDSAAYFCATQTQDTEAFFGQGTRLTVV.

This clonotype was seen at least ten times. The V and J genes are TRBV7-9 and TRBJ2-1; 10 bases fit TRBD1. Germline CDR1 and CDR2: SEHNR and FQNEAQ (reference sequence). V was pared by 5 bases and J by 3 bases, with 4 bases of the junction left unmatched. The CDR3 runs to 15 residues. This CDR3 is CASSLGQGYYNEQFF. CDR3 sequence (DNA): TGTGCCAGCAGCCTGGGACAGGGGTACTACAATGAGCAGTTCTTC.

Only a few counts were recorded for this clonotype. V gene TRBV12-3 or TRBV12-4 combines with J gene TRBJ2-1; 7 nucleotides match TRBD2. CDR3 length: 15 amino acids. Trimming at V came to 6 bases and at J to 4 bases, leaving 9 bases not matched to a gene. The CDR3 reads CASRRPGLSYNEQFF. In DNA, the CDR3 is TGTGCCAGCAGACGGCCGGGACTATCATACAATGAGCAGTTCTTC.

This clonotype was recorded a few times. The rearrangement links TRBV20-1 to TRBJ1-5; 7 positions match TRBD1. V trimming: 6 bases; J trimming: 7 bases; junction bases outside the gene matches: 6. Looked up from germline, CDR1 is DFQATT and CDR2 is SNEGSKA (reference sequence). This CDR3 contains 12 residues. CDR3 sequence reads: CSAGPGGQPQHF. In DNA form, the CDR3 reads TGCAGTGCCGGCCCAGGGGGGCAGCCCCAGCATTTT.

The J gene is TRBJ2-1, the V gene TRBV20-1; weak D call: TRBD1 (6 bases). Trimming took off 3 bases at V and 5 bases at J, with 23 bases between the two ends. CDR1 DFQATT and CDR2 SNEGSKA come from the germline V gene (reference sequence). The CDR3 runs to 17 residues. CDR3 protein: CSASLGPPGHVNNEQFF. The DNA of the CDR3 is TGCAGTGCTAGTTTGGGACCCCCGGGACATGTTAACAATGAGCAGTTCTTC.

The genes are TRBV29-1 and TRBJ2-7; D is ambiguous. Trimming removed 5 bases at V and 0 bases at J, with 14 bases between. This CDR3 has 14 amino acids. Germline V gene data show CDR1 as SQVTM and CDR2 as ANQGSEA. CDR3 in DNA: TGCAGCGTTTTGTGCAAGTCAAACTCCTACGAGCAGTACTTC. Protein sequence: CSVLCKSNSYEQYF.

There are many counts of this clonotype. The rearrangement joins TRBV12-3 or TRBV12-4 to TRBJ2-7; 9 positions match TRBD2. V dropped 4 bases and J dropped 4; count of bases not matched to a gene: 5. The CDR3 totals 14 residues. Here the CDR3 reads CASSYDSGRYEQYF. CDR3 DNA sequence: TGTGCCAGCAGTTACGACAGCGGGAGGTACGAGCAGTACTTC.

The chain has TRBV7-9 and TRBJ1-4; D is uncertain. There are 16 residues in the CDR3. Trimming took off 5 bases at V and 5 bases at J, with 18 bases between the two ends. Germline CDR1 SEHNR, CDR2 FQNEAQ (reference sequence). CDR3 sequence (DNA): TGTGCCAGCAGCCCCCCTCTCGGATCCCCAAATGAAAAACTGTTTTTT. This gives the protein CASSPPLGSPNEKLFF.

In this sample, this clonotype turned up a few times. The chain's CDR3 is CSARDRRAKNIQYF. The CDR3, as DNA: TGCAGTGCTAGAGACAGGAGAGCCAAAAACATTCAGTACTTC. The chain is built from TRBV20-1 and TRBJ2-4; no definite D call. V lost 0 bases and J lost 0, with 6 bases in between. Germline CDR1 is DFQATT and CDR2 is SNEGSKA (reference sequence). The CDR3 sequence is 14 residues long.

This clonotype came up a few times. In nucleotides, the CDR3 is TGCGCCAGCTCAGGGCTTGGGGAGCAGTACGTC. This translates into CASSGLGEQYV. V and J are TRBV10-2 and TRBJ2-7; TRBD1 might be the D (5 bases). The CDR3 contains 11 residues. The ends were cut back, 8 bases at V and 7 bases at J, with 12 bases in the middle. Germline lookup yields CDR1 WSHSY and CDR2 SAAADI.

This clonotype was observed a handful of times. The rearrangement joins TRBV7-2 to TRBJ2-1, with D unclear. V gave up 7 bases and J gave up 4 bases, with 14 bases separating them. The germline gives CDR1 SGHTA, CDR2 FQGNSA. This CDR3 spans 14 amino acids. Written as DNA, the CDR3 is TGTGCCAGCAAATGGGATGATCCATACAATGAGCAGTTCTTC. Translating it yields CASKWDDPYNEQFF.

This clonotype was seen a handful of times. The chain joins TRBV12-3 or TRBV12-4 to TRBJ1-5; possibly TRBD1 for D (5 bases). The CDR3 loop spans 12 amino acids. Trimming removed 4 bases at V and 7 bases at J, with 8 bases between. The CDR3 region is CASSSGFQPQHF. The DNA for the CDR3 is TGTGCCAGCAGTTCAGGGTTCCAGCCCCAGCATTTT.

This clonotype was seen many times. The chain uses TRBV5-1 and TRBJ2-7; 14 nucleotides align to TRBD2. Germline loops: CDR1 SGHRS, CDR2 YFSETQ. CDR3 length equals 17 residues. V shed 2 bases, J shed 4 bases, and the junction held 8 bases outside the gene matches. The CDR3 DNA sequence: TGCGCCAGCAGCTTAACCGGGACTAGCGGGAGCCTATACGAGCAGTACTTC. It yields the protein CASSLTGTSGSLYEQYF.

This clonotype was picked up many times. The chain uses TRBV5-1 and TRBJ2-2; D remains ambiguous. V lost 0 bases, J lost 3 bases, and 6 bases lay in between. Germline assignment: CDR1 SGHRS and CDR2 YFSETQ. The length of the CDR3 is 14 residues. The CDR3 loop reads CASSLGYYTGELFF. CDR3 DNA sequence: TGCGCCAGCAGCTTGGGATATTACACCGGGGAGCTGTTTTTT.

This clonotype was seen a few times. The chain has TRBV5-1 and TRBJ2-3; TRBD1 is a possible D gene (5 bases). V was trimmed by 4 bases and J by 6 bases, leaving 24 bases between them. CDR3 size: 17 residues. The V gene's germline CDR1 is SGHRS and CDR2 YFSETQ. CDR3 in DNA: TGCGCCAGCAGCGCCATCGACAGAGACCTTGACTCGGATACGCAGTATTTT. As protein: CASSAIDRDLDSDTQYF.

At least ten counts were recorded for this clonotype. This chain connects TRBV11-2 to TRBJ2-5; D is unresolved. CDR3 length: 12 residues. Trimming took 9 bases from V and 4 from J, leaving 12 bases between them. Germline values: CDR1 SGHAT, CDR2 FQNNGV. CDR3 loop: CASKGHRETQYF. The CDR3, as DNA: TGTGCCAGTAAGGGCCACCGAGAGACCCAGTACTTC.

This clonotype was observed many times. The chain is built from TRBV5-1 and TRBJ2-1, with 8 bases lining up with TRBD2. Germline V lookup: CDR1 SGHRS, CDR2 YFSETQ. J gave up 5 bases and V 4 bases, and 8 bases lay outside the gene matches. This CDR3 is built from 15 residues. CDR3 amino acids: CASSVAGLDNNEQFF. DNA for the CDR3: TGCGCCAGCAGCGTAGCGGGACTAGACAACAATGAGCAGTTCTTC.

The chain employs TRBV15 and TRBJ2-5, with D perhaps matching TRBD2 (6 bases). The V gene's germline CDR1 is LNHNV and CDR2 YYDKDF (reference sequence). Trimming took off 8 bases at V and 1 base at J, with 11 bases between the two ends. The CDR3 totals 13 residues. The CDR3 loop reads CATGAGFQETQYF. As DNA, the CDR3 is TGTGCCACCGGGGCGGGATTCCAAGAGACCCAGTACTTC.

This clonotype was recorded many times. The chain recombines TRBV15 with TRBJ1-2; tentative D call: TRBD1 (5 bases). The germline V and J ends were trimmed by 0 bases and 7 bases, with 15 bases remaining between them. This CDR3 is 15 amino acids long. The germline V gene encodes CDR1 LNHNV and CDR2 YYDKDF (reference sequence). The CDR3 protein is CATSRDLGLSGGYTF. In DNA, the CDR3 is TGTGCCACCAGCAGAGATCTGGGGCTCTCCGGTGGCTACACCTTC. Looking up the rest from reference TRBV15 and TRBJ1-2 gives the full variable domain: DAMVIQNPRYQVTQFGKPVTLSCSQTLNHNVMYWYQQKSSQAPKLLFHYYDKDFNNEADTPDNFQSRRPNTSFCFLDIRSPGLGDTAMYLCATSRDLGLSGGYTFGSGTRLTVV.

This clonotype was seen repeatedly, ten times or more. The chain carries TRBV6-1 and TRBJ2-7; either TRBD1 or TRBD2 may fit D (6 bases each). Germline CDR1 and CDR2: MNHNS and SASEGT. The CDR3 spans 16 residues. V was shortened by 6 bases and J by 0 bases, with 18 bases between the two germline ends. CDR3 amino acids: CASSPQGGGYSYEQYV. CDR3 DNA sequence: TGTGCCAGCAGCCCTCAAGGAGGGGGTTACTCCTACGAGCAGTACGTC.

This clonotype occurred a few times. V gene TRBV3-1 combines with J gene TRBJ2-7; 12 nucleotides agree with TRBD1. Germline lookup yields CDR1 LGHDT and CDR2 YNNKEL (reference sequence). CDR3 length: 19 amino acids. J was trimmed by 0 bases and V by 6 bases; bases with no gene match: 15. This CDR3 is CASRKTGTGGNSGSYEQYF. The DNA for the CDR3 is TGTGCCAGCAGGAAAACGGGGACAGGGGGCAATTCGGGCTCCTACGAGCAGTACTTC.

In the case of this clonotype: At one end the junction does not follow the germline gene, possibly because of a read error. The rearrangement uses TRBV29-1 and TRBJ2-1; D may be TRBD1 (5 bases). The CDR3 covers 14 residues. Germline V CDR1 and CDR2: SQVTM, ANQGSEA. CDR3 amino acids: CSVEGAFSYNEQFF. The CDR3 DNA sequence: TGCAGCGTCGAAGGGGCGTTCTCCTACAATGAGCAGTTCTTC.

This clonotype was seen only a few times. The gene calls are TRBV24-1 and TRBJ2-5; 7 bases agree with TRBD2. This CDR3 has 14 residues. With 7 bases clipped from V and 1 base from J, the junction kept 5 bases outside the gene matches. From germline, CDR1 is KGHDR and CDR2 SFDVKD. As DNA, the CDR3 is TGTGCCACCAGCCCGGGAGGCCCCCAAGAGACCCAGTACTTC. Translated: CATSPGGPQETQYF.

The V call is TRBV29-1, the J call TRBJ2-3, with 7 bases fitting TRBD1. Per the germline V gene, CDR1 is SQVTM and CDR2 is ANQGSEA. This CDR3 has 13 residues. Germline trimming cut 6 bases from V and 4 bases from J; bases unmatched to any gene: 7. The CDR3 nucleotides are TGCAGCGTGGCCCTTGACAGGGCAGATACGCAGTATTTT. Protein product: CSVALDRADTQYF.

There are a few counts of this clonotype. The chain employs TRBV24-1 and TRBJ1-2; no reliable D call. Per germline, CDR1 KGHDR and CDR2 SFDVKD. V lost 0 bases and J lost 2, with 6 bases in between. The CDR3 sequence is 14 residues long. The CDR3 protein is CATSDLSENYGYTF. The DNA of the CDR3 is TGTGCCACCAGTGATTTGTCAGAGAACTATGGCTACACCTTC.

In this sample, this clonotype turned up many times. CDR3 in amino acids: CSARRLVLEQYF. The CDR3 DNA reads TGCAGTGCTCGGCGACTCGTGCTCGAGCAGTACTTC. The V and J genes are TRBV20-1 and TRBJ2-7; D gene uncertain. V lost 5 bases to trimming and J lost 6 bases, with 14 bases between them. The length of the CDR3 is 12 residues. From germline, CDR1 is DFQATT and CDR2 SNEGSKA (reference sequence).

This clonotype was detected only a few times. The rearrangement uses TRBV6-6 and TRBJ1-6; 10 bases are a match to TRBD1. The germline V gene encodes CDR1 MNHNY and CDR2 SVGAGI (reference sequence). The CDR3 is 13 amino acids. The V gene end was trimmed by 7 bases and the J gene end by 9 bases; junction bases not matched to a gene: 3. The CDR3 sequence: CASTGTGVSPLHF. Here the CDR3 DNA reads TGTGCCAGCACCGGGACAGGGGTTTCACCCCTCCACTTT.

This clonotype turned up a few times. CDR3 residues: CASSPETGQYYGYTF. The DNA for the CDR3 is TGCGCCAGCAGCCCGGAGACCGGACAGTATTATGGCTACACCTTC. The chain carries TRBV5-1 and TRBJ1-2; weak D call: TRBD1 (6 bases). V lost 4 bases to trimming and J lost 5 bases, with 18 bases between them. This CDR3 is built from 15 residues. From germline, CDR1 is SGHRS and CDR2 YFSETQ.